The rows below give T cell receptor beta chains drawn from one sample of a study of blood T cell repertoires in COVID-19. Method: immunoSEQ multiplex PCR; TCRdb's copy keeps in-frame clones and lacks some. This table holds around 300,000 clones, 85% found once. The sequenced sample consisted of peripheral blood. These receptors originate from a woman aged 50 to 65 with active or convalescent COVID-19. Both conserved end residues are part of each CDR3. The order of the fields is D gene, clone size, CDR3 length, V gene, J gene, CDR3 protein, CDR3 DNA. The D gene is left open where the match is weak. Expanded clones are given a class, and other clones once, few, many or no size at all.

>TRBD2|NA|15|TRBV10-3|TRBJ2-3
CAISPTSGSTDTQYF
TGTGCCATCAGCCCGACTAGCGGGAGCACAGATACGCAGTATTTT
>TRBD1|NA|17|TRBV19|TRBJ2-1
CASSGGPTGGSYNEQFF
TGTGCCAGTAGTGGGGGCCCGACAGGGGGATCCTACAATGAGCAGTTCTTC
>NA|NA|14|TRBV7-9|TRBJ1-1
CASSPNSLNTEAFF
TGTGCCAGCAGCCCTAATTCATTGAACACTGAAGCTTTCTTT
>NA|NA|15|TRBV19|TRBJ1-6
CASSQTAGYNSPLHF
TGTGCCAGTAGCCAGACAGCAGGCTATAATTCACCCCTCCACTTT
>NA|NA|15|TRBV3-1/TRBV3-2|TRBJ2-7
CASSQVPGATYEQYF
TGTGCCAGCAGCCAAGTTCCAGGGGCAACCTACGAGCAGTACTTC
>NA|NA|11|TRBV5-1|TRBJ2-5
CASSTEWTQYF
TGCGCCAGCAGCACTGAGTGGACCCAGTACTTC
>TRBD1|NA|15|TRBV11-3|TRBJ2-1
CASSPGDRGSNEQFF
TGTGCCAGCAGCCCAGGGGACAGGGGTTCCAATGAGCAGTTCTTC
>NA|NA|13|TRBV6-5|TRBJ1-1
CASSTTLYTEAFF
TGTGCCAGCAGTACAACATTATACACTGAAGCTTTCTTT
>NA|NA|13|TRBV15|TRBJ1-5
CATSRGPEGPQHF
TGTGCCACCAGCAGAGGCCCGGAGGGGCCCCAGCATTTT
>NA|NA|16|TRBV5-4|TRBJ2-2
CASSLGGAIGTGELFF
TGTGCCAGCAGCTTAGGAGGGGCAATCGGTACCGGGGAGCTGTTTTTT
>NA|NA|13|TRBV10-3|TRBJ2-5
CAIAGAFQETQYF
TGTGCCATCGCAGGTGCCTTCCAAGAGACCCAGTACTTC
>NA|NA|17|TRBV5-1|TRBJ1-2
CASSLSGLQRGASGYTF
TGCGCCAGCAGCTTGAGCGGGCTACAGCGGGGCGCGAGCGGCTACACCTTC
>NA|NA|13|TRBV28|TRBJ2-7
CASSLLTPGEQYF
TGTGCCAGCAGTTTATTGACCCCGGGAGAGCAGTACTTC
>NA|NA|13|TRBV2|TRBJ1-2
CASSEGAGRGYTF
TGTGCCAGCAGTGAAGGGGCAGGTCGCGGCTACACCTTC
>NA|NA|14|TRBV5-6|TRBJ1-3
CASSPGGSGNTIYF
TGTGCCAGCAGCCCGGGGGGGTCTGGAAACACCATATATTTT
>NA|NA|15|TRBV5-5|TRBJ1-1
CASSLGAGLNTEAFF
TGTGCCAGCAGCTTAGGGGCAGGGTTAAACACTGAAGCTTTCTTT
>TRBD2|NA|12|TRBV11-2|TRBJ2-3
CASRAGADTQYF
TGTGCCAGCAGAGCGGGGGCAGATACGCAGTATTTT
>TRBD2|NA|15|TRBV5-1|TRBJ2-5
CASSSNLAGAKTQYF
TGCGCCAGCAGCTCAAATCTAGCGGGAGCAAAGACCCAGTACTTC
>NA|NA|15|TRBV5-1|TRBJ1-1
CASSRNRDMNTEAFF
TGCGCCAGCAGCCGTAACAGGGACATGAACACTGAAGCTTTCTTT
>TRBD1|NA|17|TRBV7-9|TRBJ1-3
CASSSPGTGDSGNTIYF
TGTGCCAGCAGCAGTCCCGGGACAGGGGATTCTGGAAACACCATATATTTT
>NA|NA|14|TRBV7-3|TRBJ2-1
CASSLGYGGDEQFF
TGTGCCAGCAGCTTAGGGTACGGGGGTGATGAGCAGTTCTTC
>TRBD1|NA|15|TRBV2|TRBJ1-5
CASKEQGAQNQPQHF
TGTGCCAGCAAGGAACAGGGGGCGCAAAATCAGCCCCAGCATTTT
>TRBD2|NA|16|TRBV5-1|TRBJ2-1
CASSLPLAGAYNEQFF
TGCGCCAGCAGCTTGCCCCTAGCGGGAGCCTACAATGAGCAGTTCTTC
>NA|few|17|TRBV5-1|TRBJ2-7
CASSPRRGARGFDEQYF
TGCGCCAGCAGCCCTCGTCGGGGGGCGCGAGGGTTCGACGAGCAGTACTTC
>TRBD2|NA|15|TRBV7-9|TRBJ2-7
CASSPGLAGVYEQYF
TGTGCCAGCAGCCCCGGACTAGCGGGGGTCTACGAGCAGTACTTC
>NA|NA|16|TRBV21-1|TRBJ2-1
CASSREIGDEENEQFF
TGTGCCAGCAGCCGGGAAATCGGGGATGAGGAGAATGAGCAGTTCTTC
>TRBD1|NA|14|TRBV11-3|TRBJ2-1
CASSPRQGGNEQFF
TGTGCCAGCAGCCCTAGACAGGGGGGGAATGAGCAGTTCTTC
>TRBD2|NA|14|TRBV19|TRBJ2-7
CASRLAGVWDEQYF
TGTGCCAGTAGACTAGCGGGAGTATGGGACGAGCAGTACTTC
>TRBD1|NA|15|TRBV29-1|TRBJ2-4
CSVIRDRGDKNIQYF
TGCAGCGTGATCCGGGACAGAGGGGACAAAAACATTCAGTACTTC
>TRBD1|NA|15|TRBV11-2|TRBJ2-7
CASSLDGDRDYEQYF
TGTGCCAGCAGCTTAGACGGGGACAGGGACTACGAGCAGTACTTC
>TRBD1|NA|15|TRBV2|TRBJ2-1
CASSLTGGAVPVQFF
TGTGCCAGCAGCCTGACAGGGGGCGCCGTACCTGTTCAGTTCTTC
>TRBD1|NA|15|TRBV28|TRBJ2-3
CASSLRGQGRDTQYF
TGTGCCAGCAGTTTAAGGGGACAGGGTAGAGATACGCAGTATTTT
>TRBD1|NA|15|TRBV5-3|TRBJ1-1
CARSGAGGAETEAFF
TGTGCCAGAAGCGGGGCAGGGGGCGCGGAGACTGAAGCTTTCTTT
>NA|NA|16|TRBV6-5|TRBJ2-5
CASSYKSSGHRETQYF
TGTGCCAGCAGTTACAAGAGCTCGGGACATAGGGAGACCCAGTACTTC
>NA|NA|17|TRBV5-1|TRBJ2-3
CASSLGAAFKLTDTQYF
TGCGCCAGCAGCTTGGGGGCAGCCTTTAAGCTCACAGATACGCAGTATTTT